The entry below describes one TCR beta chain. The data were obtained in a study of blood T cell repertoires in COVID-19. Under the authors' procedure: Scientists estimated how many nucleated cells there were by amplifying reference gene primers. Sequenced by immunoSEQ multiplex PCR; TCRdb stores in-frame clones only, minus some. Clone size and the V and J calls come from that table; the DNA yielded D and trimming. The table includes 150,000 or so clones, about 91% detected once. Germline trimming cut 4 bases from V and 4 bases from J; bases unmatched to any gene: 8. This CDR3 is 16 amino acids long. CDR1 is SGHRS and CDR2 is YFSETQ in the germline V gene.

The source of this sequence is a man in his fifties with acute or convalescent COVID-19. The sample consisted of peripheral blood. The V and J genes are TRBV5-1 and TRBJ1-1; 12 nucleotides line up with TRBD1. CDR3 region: CASSTGTGGPGTEAFF. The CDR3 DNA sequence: TGCGCCAGCAGCACGGGGACAGGGGGCCCAGGCACTGAAGCTTTCTTT.